What follows are 2 T cell receptor beta chains derived from one specimen sequenced in a study of T cell repertoires in ileal Crohn's disease. Assay: immunoSEQ multiplex PCR; the TCRdb copy retains only in-frame clones and omits some. This table holds approximately 30,000 clones, around 77% found once. Input material: ileal tissue. These receptors were obtained from an adult with Crohn's disease.

The chain is built from TRBV6-5 and TRBJ1-4; D is possibly TRBD1 (6 bases). CDR1 and CDR2 from the germline V gene are MNHEY and SVGAGI. The CDR3 is made up of 15 amino acids. The V and J ends lost 6 bases and 9 bases respectively, with 20 bases between them. The chain's CDR3 is CASRSTGPGKKKLFF. The CDR3 DNA reads TGTGCCAGCAGAAGTACAGGGCCGGGAAAGAAAAAACTGTTTTTT.

Turning to this clone: The germline gene is not matched at one end of the junction; a read error may be the cause. V usage is TRBV7-2 and J usage is TRBJ2-7, with 9 bases fitting TRBD1. This CDR3 is built from 14 residues. Germline values: CDR1 SGHTA, CDR2 FQGNSA. This CDR3 reads CASSSRDRASRRDF. As DNA, the CDR3 is TGTGCCAGCAGCTCCCGGGACAGGGCCTCTCGGAGGGACTTC.